The 27 T cell receptor beta chains listed next were all sequenced from one sample in a study of cytomegalovirus exposure and HLA in healthy donors (dated by TCRdb to the late 2010s). Preparation of the library involved the immunoSEQ multiplex PCR assay. For the multiplex PCR, a mixture combining 60 forward primers for TCR Vbeta segments and 13 reverse primers for TCR Jbeta segments was used. TCRdb took over this immuneACCESS table, retaining in-frame rearrangements with V and J assigned. Such tables are incomplete; in checked studies, under half of the missing clones stem from an unresolved V gene, and the remainder is unexplained. The sample table shows 150,000 to 200,000 clones, and 76% are seen once. The ten largest clones capture 3.1% of the sample. The sequencing input was PBMCs. Every receptor here comes from a male donor in good health and CMV-seronegative.

Details on this clone: Additional DNA sequences in this sample encode the identical CDR3. Written as DNA, the CDR3 is TGTGCCAGCAGCCCAGGGCAGGGTTACAATGAGCAGTTCTTC. Its translation is CASSPGQGYNEQFF. The chain couples TRBV7-3 to TRBJ2-1; D possibly corresponds to TRBD1 (5 bases). Trimming cost V 5 bases and J 4 bases, with 12 bases left between them. Germline V gene data show CDR1 as SGHTA and CDR2 as FQGTGA. The CDR3 loop spans 14 amino acids. The complete variable domain, with remaining parts taken from reference TRBV7-3 and TRBJ2-1, reads GAGVSQTPSNKVTEKGKYVELRCDPISGHTALYWYRQSLGQGPEFLIYFQGTGAADDSGLPNDRFFAVRPEGSVSTLKIQRTERGDSAVYLCASSPGQGYNEQFFGPGTRLTVL.

A few counts support this clone. The chain links TRBV2 to TRBJ2-1, with D possibly matching TRBD1 (6 bases). The CDR3 spans 11 residues. Germline V gene data show CDR1 as SNHLY and CDR2 as FYNNEI. The V end was cut by 7 bases, the J end by 10 bases, with 11 bases between. The CDR3 protein is CASTLTGEQFF. CDR3 coding DNA: TGTGCCAGCACCCTAACAGGGGAGCAGTTCTTC.

The chain recombines TRBV6-5 with TRBJ1-3, with unresolved D. V gave up 2 bases and J gave up 6 bases, with 14 bases separating them. Germline CDR1 reads MNHEY; CDR2 reads SVGAGI. CDR3 size: 15 residues. The CDR3 bases are TGTGCCAGCAGTTACGCCGCGTCAACTAAAAACACCATATATTTT. Translation: CASSYAASTKNTIYF.

V and J are TRBV30 and TRBJ2-3; D perhaps matches TRBD2 (5 bases). Germline lookup yields CDR1 GTSNPN and CDR2 SVGIG (reference sequence). This CDR3 region has 13 residues. The V and J ends lost 2 bases and 4 bases respectively, with 10 bases between them. In DNA, the CDR3 is TGTGCCTGGAGTCTGAGCGGACCAGATACGCAGTATTTT. Its protein product is CAWSLSGPDTQYF.

This chain uses TRBV5-1 with TRBJ1-2; TRBD1 is a possible D gene (6 bases). Germline V gene sequence: CDR1 SGHRS, CDR2 YFSETQ. The CDR3 is made up of 15 amino acids. With 4 bases removed from V and 4 bases from J, the gap between germline ends came to 17 bases. CDR3 DNA sequence: TGCGCCAGCAGCCCGTTACCCAGGGGTCTCTATGGCTACACCTTC. Protein product: CASSPLPRGLYGYTF.

The genes are TRBV2 and TRBJ2-1, with D possibly being TRBD2 (6 bases). Trimming stripped 6 bases from V and 4 bases from J, with 13 bases between. The CDR3 consists of 14 residues. Germline CDR1 reads SNHLY; CDR2 reads FYNNEI. The CDR3 here is CASRPETSYNEQFF. The CDR3 coding sequence is TGTGCCAGCAGGCCTGAGACTAGTTACAATGAGCAGTTCTTC. Looking up the rest from reference TRBV2 and TRBJ2-1 gives the full variable domain: EPEVTQTPSHQVTQMGQEVILRCVPISNHLYFYWYRQILGQKVEFLVSFYNNEISEKSEIFDDQFSVERPDGSNFTLKIRSTKLEDSAMYFCASRPETSYNEQFFGPGTRLTVL.

The genes are TRBV7-9 and TRBJ1-1; D remains ambiguous. This CDR3 is built from 15 residues. From germline, CDR1 is SEHNR and CDR2 FQNEAQ (reference sequence). V lost 5 bases and J lost 3, with 16 bases in between. The CDR3 DNA sequence: TGTGCCAGCAGCCCGCGGGAGGGCCCATACACTGAAGCTTTCTTT. This sequence encodes CASSPREGPYTEAFF.

The V gene is TRBV11-1, the J gene TRBJ1-1; possible D gene TRBD1, 6 bases. V gave up 5 bases and J gave up 3 bases, with 16 bases separating them. The CDR3 consists of 15 residues. Germline lookup yields CDR1 SGHAT and CDR2 FQDESV (reference sequence). The CDR3 spells CASSPYRESDTEAFF. The CDR3 coding sequence is TGTGCCAGCAGCCCTTACAGGGAGTCGGACACTGAAGCTTTCTTT. The full variable domain, rest sourced from reference TRBV11-1 and TRBJ1-1, is EAEVAQSPRYKITEKSQAVAFWCDPISGHATLYWYRQILGQGPELLVQFQDESVVDDSQLPKDRFSAERLKGVDSTLKIQPAELGDSAMYLCASSPYRESDTEAFFGQGTRLTVV.

The rearrangement uses TRBV6-5 and TRBJ1-6; 12 bases map to TRBD1. V lost 6 bases, J lost 8 bases, and 5 bases stayed unmatched. The CDR3 length is 15 residues. CDR1 is MNHEY, CDR2 SVGAGI, per germline. The CDR3 is CASRPGQGAYSPLHF. CDR3 nucleotide sequence: TGTGCCAGCAGACCGGGACAGGGGGCGTATTCACCCCTCCACTTT.

The gene calls are TRBV7-8 and TRBJ1-2; D perhaps matches TRBD1 (6 bases). V was shortened by 5 bases and J by 8 bases, with 15 bases between the two germline ends. This CDR3 region has 13 residues. The germline V gene has CDR1 SGHVS and CDR2 FQNEAQ. The CDR3 DNA is TGTGCCAGCAGCCCACAGGGACAATCGGGCTACACCTTC. It is translated as CASSPQGQSGYTF. The variable domain in full, with the rest retrieved from reference TRBV7-8 and TRBJ1-2, is GAGVSQSPRYKVAKRGQDVALRCDPISGHVSLFWYQQALGQGPEFLTYFQNEAQLDKSGLPSDRFFAERPEGSVSTLKIQRTQQEDSAVYLCASSPQGQSGYTFGSGTRLTVV.

The chain has TRBV13 and TRBJ1-5; 7 nucleotides match TRBD1. Germline trimming cut 5 bases from V and 4 bases from J; bases unmatched to any gene: 14. Germline lookup yields CDR1 PRHDT and CDR2 FYEKMQ (reference sequence). The CDR3 has 17 amino acids. In DNA, the CDR3 is TGTGCCAGCAGCCGTAGAGAAGGGGGCGAAGTGAATCAGCCCCAGCATTTT. Amino acids: CASSRREGGEVNQPQHF.

The V call is TRBV30, the J call TRBJ1-2, with 9 bases aligning to TRBD1. The germline gives CDR1 GTSNPN, CDR2 SVGIG (reference sequence). This CDR3 contains 15 residues. V lost 5 bases, J lost 8 bases, and 15 bases stayed unmatched. The DNA of the CDR3 is TGTGCCTGGGGGACACGCTCCACAGGGGGCTGGGGCTACACCTTC. As protein: CAWGTRSTGGWGYTF.

The chain recombines TRBV10-3 with TRBJ2-1, with 10 bases matching TRBD2. This CDR3 is 17 amino acids long. Germline-derived CDR1 and CDR2 are ENHRY and SYGVKD. With V trimmed by 4 bases and J by 1 base, 7 bases remained unmatched. For the CDR3, the DNA is TGTGCCATCAGTGCTAGCGGGAGTACGGGGTCCTACAATGAGCAGTTCTTC. Amino acids: CAISASGSTGSYNEQFF.

The rearrangement links TRBV11-1 to TRBJ2-3, with 9 nucleotides matching TRBD2. V shed 6 bases, J shed 4 bases, and the junction held 5 bases outside the gene matches. The CDR3 is 14 amino acids. In germline, CDR1 is SGHAT, CDR2 FQDESV (reference sequence). In nucleotides, the CDR3 is TGTGCCAGCAGTATAGCGGGAGTAGCAGATACGCAGTATTTT. This sequence encodes CASSIAGVADTQYF.

The J gene is TRBJ1-1, the V gene TRBV4-2; D is perhaps TRBD1 (6 bases). The CDR3 contains 17 residues. Germline CDR1 reads LGHNA; CDR2 reads YNFKEQ. With 3 bases removed from V and 1 base from J, the gap between germline ends came to 18 bases. CDR3 DNA sequence: TGTGCCAGCAGCCACCACAGGGCTGGGGGAACGAACACTGAAGCTTTCTTT. Protein: CASSHHRAGGTNTEAFF.

The chain combines TRBV27 with TRBJ1-5; D is possibly TRBD1 (6 bases). This CDR3 spans 14 amino acids. Germline lookup yields CDR1 MNHEY and CDR2 SMNVEV (reference sequence). V was cut by 4 bases and J by 6 bases, with 13 bases left in between. The CDR3 region is CASSWGGASQPQHF. The CDR3 nucleotides read TGTGCCAGCAGTTGGGGGGGGGCTAGTCAGCCCCAGCATTTT.

The CDR3 DNA reads as TGTGCCAGCAGTAACAGGGGACAAGAGACCCAGTACTTC. It codes for CASSNRGQETQYF. The rearrangement uses TRBV6-6 and TRBJ2-5, with 7 bases lining up with TRBD1. With 5 bases clipped from V and 2 bases from J, the junction kept 2 bases outside the gene matches. Germline-derived CDR1 and CDR2 are MNHNY and SVGAGI (reference sequence). The CDR3 is made up of 13 amino acids.

The CDR3 here is CASMLSLVGAYEQYF. For the CDR3, the DNA is TGTGCCAGCATGTTGAGTTTGGTCGGGGCCTACGAGCAGTACTTC. The chain has TRBV28 and TRBJ2-7; perhaps TRBD2 as D (5 bases). The CDR3 is 15 residues long. The germline V gene encodes CDR1 MDHEN and CDR2 SYDVKM. The V end was cut by 7 bases, the J end by 2 bases, with 18 bases between.

This clone has just a few counts. This chain connects TRBV6-5 to TRBJ2-5, with D possibly matching TRBD2 (5 bases). Germline CDR1 MNHEY, CDR2 SVGAGI. The CDR3 runs to 15 residues. Trimming shortened V by 0 bases and J by 8 bases, and 16 bases separated the two germline ends. The CDR3 nucleotides are TGTGCCAGCAGTTACTCCCGGACTCCGCCCGAAACCCAGTACTTC. Protein product: CASSYSRTPPETQYF.

The chain uses TRBV9 and TRBJ2-2; 7 positions match TRBD1. This CDR3 region has 18 residues. Germline V CDR1 and CDR2: SGDLS, YYNGEE. V was pared by 3 bases and J by 0 bases, with 11 bases of the junction left unmatched. The CDR3 DNA is TGTGCCAGCAGCGCTAGGGACAGTTCTTGGTCGAACACCGGGGAGCTGTTTTTT. Its translation is CASSARDSSWSNTGELFF.

This clone is a singleton in its sample. The V and J genes are TRBV9 and TRBJ2-1; TRBD1 agrees at 9 bases. The CDR3 runs to 16 residues. Germline CDR1 is SGDLS and CDR2 is YYNGEE. V was clipped by 0 bases and J by 10 bases; unmatched bases: 11. The DNA of the CDR3 is TGTGCCAGCAGCGTAGGCCAGGACAGGGGCCTTAAGGAGCAGTTCTTC. Amino acids: CASSVGQDRGLKEQFF. Full variable domain (rest looked up from reference TRBV9 and TRBJ2-1): DSGVTQTPKHLITATGQRVTLRCSPRSGDLSVYWYQQSLDQGLQFLIQYYNGEERAKGNILERFSAQQFPDLHSELNLSSLELGDSALYFCASSVGQDRGLKEQFFGPGTRLTVL.

The chain is built from TRBV27 and TRBJ1-1; D uncertain. Germline lookup yields CDR1 MNHEY and CDR2 SMNVEV (reference sequence). The CDR3 sequence is 13 residues long. The V end lost 2 bases, the J end lost 2 bases, and 6 bases lay between the germline ends. CDR3 bases: TGTGCCAGCAGTTTAGGCAGTAACACTGAAGCTTTCTTT. Translating gives CASSLGSNTEAFF.

In this sample, this clone turned up a few times. The gene calls are TRBV7-9 and TRBJ2-7, with 7 bases matching TRBD1. CDR3 length equals 12 residues. With V trimmed by 4 bases and J by 5 bases, 2 bases remained unmatched. CDR1 SEHNR and CDR2 FQNEAQ come from the germline V gene (reference sequence). DNA of the CDR3: TGTGCCAGCAGCTCTACAGGGGACGAGCAGTACTTC. This codes for CASSSTGDEQYF.

This chain joins TRBV5-1 and TRBJ2-3, with D perhaps matching TRBD2 (7 bases). This CDR3 comprises 16 residues. Trimming took off 4 bases at V and 4 bases at J, with 19 bases between the two ends. Germline V CDR1 and CDR2: SGHRS, YFSETQ. The CDR3: CASSPGAPGGADTQYF. CDR3 in DNA: TGCGCCAGCAGCCCGGGGGCTCCGGGGGGCGCAGATACGCAGTATTTT.

A single count supports this clone. The chain carries TRBV29-1 and TRBJ2-7; 10 bases map to TRBD1. This CDR3 region has 15 residues. V lost 4 bases to trimming and J lost 4 bases; unmatched junction nucleotides: 10. The germline CDR1 and CDR2 sequences are SQVTM and ANQGSEA. CDR3 DNA: TGCAGCGTTGGTATCTTGACAGGGGGCAAATACGAGCAGTACTTC. Translation: CSVGILTGGKYEQYF.

The rearrangement links TRBV5-1 to TRBJ1-4; TRBD1 matches at 9 bases. Germline-derived CDR1 and CDR2 are SGHRS and YFSETQ. The CDR3 sequence is 16 residues long. V lost 2 bases to trimming and J lost 1 base; unmatched junction nucleotides: 3. The CDR3 loop is CASSFGQGLTNEKLFF. Written as DNA, the CDR3 is TGCGCCAGCAGCTTCGGACAGGGGCTAACTAATGAAAAACTGTTTTTT.

This clone occurred a few times. The chain is built from TRBV6-6 and TRBJ2-1, with D perhaps TRBD2 (5 bases). From germline, CDR1 is MNHNY and CDR2 SVGAGI (reference sequence). The CDR3 contains 11 residues. Trimming pared 10 bases from V and 10 bases from J, leaving 14 bases between. The CDR3 spells CATRTPWEQFF. The CDR3 DNA sequence: TGTGCCACCAGGACTCCCTGGGAGCAGTTCTTC.